The clone carrying this TCR beta chain was detected ten times or more. No antigen is known for it. The germline CDR1 and CDR2 sequences are ENHRY and SYGVKD. The CDR3 covers 14 residues. V lost 6 bases to trimming and J lost 7 bases; unmatched junction nucleotides: 5. Original methodology: For papillary thyroid cancer, a distant-metastasis classifier was constructed from CDR3 differences observed across clinicopathological groups. Via MiXCR, TCRdb re-called the PCR reads. TCRdb's processing, not the authors', yielded these V and J calls. The table records about 30,000 clones, less than 25% of them present only once. No treatment of any kind had been given to any patient before thyroid surgery. The data originate from a study of metastatic and nonmetastatic thyroid tumors. In the study overall: Peripheral blood and tumor or nodule samples from malignant and benign thyroid patients were compared.

Study results and limitations: In both blood and tumor samples, TCR beta diversity was reported significantly higher for malignant than benign nodules.

The V gene is TRBV10-3, the J gene TRBJ2-1; 11 bases align to TRBD2. What was sequenced was blood. The TCR originated in a female donor with papillary thyroid cancer or a benign thyroid nodule (not recorded which). Some clones in this sample may be carry-over from other donors' samples. The CDR3 DNA sequence: TGTGCCATCAGGCCGGGACTAGCGGCGAATGAGCAGTTCTTC. This translates into CAIRPGLAANEQFF.